These T cell receptor beta chains were read from a single sample in a study of blood T cell repertoires in COVID-19. The assay was immunoSEQ multiplex PCR, and TCRdb's table has in-frame clones only and misses some. The data hold 120,000 to 150,000 clones, with 84% observed a single time. Material: PBMCs or T cells enriched from blood (not recorded which). The receptors originated from a woman in her 50s who had been exposed to COVID-19. Both conserved end residues are part of each CDR3. The D gene is left open where the match is weak. Part of the rows lack a size; the others show once, few, many or a class for expanded clones.

>TRBV7-9|TRBD2|TRBJ2-1|.
CASSSGAGLAHNEQFF
TGTGCCAGCAGCTCCGGGGCGGGACTAGCTCACAATGAGCAGTTCTTC
>TRBV6-5|TRBD1|TRBJ1-3|once
CASRVTGQANTIYF
TGTGCCAGCAGAGTGACAGGGCAGGCGAACACCATATATTTT
>TRBV25-1|.|TRBJ1-3|.
CASSEYGGNTIYF
TGTGCCAGCAGTGAATATGGGGGGAACACCATATATTTT
>TRBV4-2|.|TRBJ1-4|.
CASSPNIPGLGSRLEKLFF
TGTGCCAGCAGCCCCAATATACCGGGACTGGGGTCTCGGTTAGAAAAACTGTTTTTT
>TRBV19|TRBD1|TRBJ2-7|.
CASSLQGAPGEQYF
TGTGCCAGTAGTTTACAGGGGGCGCCGGGGGAGCAGTACTTC
>TRBV7-6|TRBD2|TRBJ2-5|.
CASSPLAGSQQTQYF
TGTGCCAGCAGTCCCCTAGCGGGCTCTCAGCAGACCCAGTACTTC
>TRBV3-1/TRBV3-2|.|TRBJ1-1|.
CASSQLRGTEAFF
TGTGCCAGCAGCCAATTAAGGGGTACTGAAGCTTTCTTT
>TRBV11-1|TRBD1|TRBJ1-6|.
CASSLTGRNSPLHF
TGTGCCAGCAGCTTGACAGGGAGAAATTCACCCCTCCACTTT
>TRBV5-5|TRBD1|TRBJ2-2|.
CASSLAGTERAGELFF
TGTGCCAGCAGCTTGGCTGGGACAGAACGGGCCGGGGAGCTGTTTTTT
>TRBV25-1|TRBD1|TRBJ1-6|.
CASSGVGGQGAPSPLHF
TGTGCCAGCAGTGGGGTCGGGGGACAGGGGGCGCCTTCACCCCTCCACTTT
>TRBV19|.|TRBJ1-6|once
CASSISFKLYNSPLHF
TGTGCCAGTAGTATCTCGTTCAAGCTATATAATTCACCCCTCCACTTT
>TRBV4-3|.|TRBJ2-5|.
CASSQDFAGQETQYF
TGCGCCAGCAGCCAAGATTTTGCCGGTCAAGAGACCCAGTACTTC
>TRBV29-1|.|TRBJ2-1|.
CSIRSSYNEQFF
TGCAGCATCCGCAGCTCCTACAATGAGCAGTTCTTC
>TRBV27|.|TRBJ1-1|.
CASSFFKRGFF
TGTGCCAGCAGTTTCTTCAAAAGGGGTTTCTTT
>TRBV4-1|.|TRBJ2-7|.
CASSQVGGLGYEQYF
TGCGCCAGCAGCCAAGTGGGGGGATTGGGGTACGAGCAGTACTTC
>TRBV14|.|TRBJ2-1|.
CASSQGTAAFENEQFF
TGTGCCAGCAGCCAAGGGACTGCTGCCTTCGAAAATGAGCAGTTCTTC
>TRBV21-1|.|TRBJ2-7|.
CASSKGRDRGSYEQYF
TGTGCCAGCAGCAAAGGAAGGGACAGGGGTTCCTACGAGCAGTACTTC
>TRBV7-2|.|TRBJ2-5|.
CASSLRMRSGETQYF
TGTGCCAGCAGCTTAAGGATGCGAAGCGGGGAGACCCAGTACTTC
>TRBV27|TRBD1|TRBJ1-2|.
CASSFDRGRSGYTF
TGTGCCAGCAGTTTCGACAGGGGTCGGTCTGGCTACACCTTC
>TRBV2|.|TRBJ1-4|.
CASTGARGEKLFF
TGTGCCAGCACAGGGGCCCGAGGAGAAAAACTGTTTTTT
>TRBV5-6|TRBD1|TRBJ2-7|.
CASSQYRDRGYEQYF
TGTGCCAGCAGCCAATACCGGGACAGGGGATACGAGCAGTACTTC
>TRBV21-1|.|TRBJ1-4|once
CASSNTAGGNEKLFF
TGTGCCAGCAGCAATACGGCAGGGGGAAATGAAAAACTGTTTTTT
>TRBV5-1|.|TRBJ1-1|.
CASSLLAGPNTEAFF
TGCGCCAGCAGTTTATTGGCAGGGCCGAACACTGAAGCTTTCTTT
>TRBV11-3|.|TRBJ2-5|.
CASSLGRSETQYF
TGTGCCAGCAGCTTAGGTCGGTCGGAGACCCAGTACTTC
>TRBV7-8|TRBD2|TRBJ2-7|.
CASIQNSGTNEQYF
TGTGCCAGCATCCAGAACTCAGGGACTAACGAGCAGTACTTC
>TRBV7-2|.|TRBJ2-7|.
CASSVRDEQYF
TGTGCCAGCAGCGTCCGGGACGAGCAGTACTTC
>TRBV19|TRBD1|TRBJ2-7|.
CASRGRGTGGSGEQYF
TGTGCCAGTAGGGGCCGCGGGACAGGGGGCTCCGGCGAGCAGTACTTC
>TRBV6-1|TRBD1|TRBJ2-7|.
CASSEGTGVGEQYF
TGTGCCAGCAGTGAAGGGACAGGGGTAGGGGAGCAGTACTTC
>TRBV19|.|TRBJ1-1|.
CASMGRRQMNTEAFF
TGTGCCAGTATGGGGAGGAGACAGATGAACACTGAAGCTTTCTTT
>TRBV18|.|TRBJ2-3|once
CASSPLMGGMTDTQYF
TGTGCCAGCTCACCACTCATGGGGGGTATGACAGATACGCAGTATTTT
>TRBV9|TRBD2|TRBJ2-7|.
CASSSVAGPYEQYF
TGTGCCAGCAGCTCGGTAGCGGGACCCTACGAGCAGTACTTC
>TRBV6-5|.|TRBJ2-7|.
CASTWSQEVSEQYF
TGTGCCAGCACCTGGAGTCAGGAGGTATCCGAGCAGTACTTC
>TRBV4-3|TRBD1|TRBJ2-7|.
CASSPGQGLGYEQYF
TGCGCCAGCAGCCCAGGACAGGGGCTCGGATACGAGCAGTACTTC
>TRBV16|.|TRBJ1-3|.
CASSQLAGTGNTIYF
TGTGCCAGCAGCCAATTGGCGGGAACTGGAAACACCATATATTTT
>TRBV25-1|.|TRBJ1-2|.
CASSPGGSRTNYGYTF
TGTGCCAGCAGCCCCGGCGGTTCCCGCACTAACTATGGCTACACCTTC
>TRBV6-2/TRBV6-3|TRBD2|TRBJ2-1|.
CASSSGTSGNDEQFF
TGTGCCAGCAGCTCCGGGACTAGCGGGAACGATGAGCAGTTCTTC
>TRBV6-5|TRBD1|TRBJ1-2|.
CASSTGTANYGYTF
TGTGCCAGCAGTACAGGGACAGCTAACTATGGCTACACCTTC
>TRBV7-8|.|TRBJ2-1|.
CASSTGNPHEQFF
TGTGCCAGCAGTACCGGGAACCCCCATGAGCAGTTCTTC
>TRBV2|.|TRBJ1-3|.
CASSETRQASGNTIYF
TGTGCCAGCAGTGAAACGCGCCAGGCCTCTGGAAACACCATATATTTT
>TRBV5-1|.|TRBJ2-2|.
CASSLGQRGPGELFF
TGCGCCAGCAGCTTAGGCCAGAGAGGTCCCGGGGAGCTGTTTTTT
>TRBV7-2|.|TRBJ2-7|.
CASSVPGTTLYEQYF
TGTGCCAGCAGCGTTCCCGGGACAACCTTATACGAGCAGTACTTC
>TRBV5-5|TRBD2|TRBJ2-1|.
CASSPGLADYNEQFF
TGTGCCAGCAGCCCGGGACTAGCGGACTACAATGAGCAGTTCTTC
>TRBV4-3|TRBD2|TRBJ2-7|.
CASSQGASGRYEQYF
TGCGCCAGCAGCCAAGGGGCTAGCGGGCGATACGAGCAGTACTTC
>TRBV10-1|TRBD1|TRBJ1-1|.
CASSRDRGHTEAFF
TGCGCCAGCAGTCGGGACAGGGGGCACACTGAAGCTTTCTTT
>TRBV15|TRBD1|TRBJ2-7|.
CATSRGGTGFTYF
TGTGCCACCAGCAGGGGAGGGACAGGGTTTACGTACTTC
>TRBV19|.|TRBJ1-1|once
CASTRQAYFEAFF
TGTGCCAGTACCAGACAGGCCTATTTTGAAGCTTTCTTT